These 18 T cell receptor beta chains were all obtained from the same sample, sequenced in a study of blood T cells in healthy people across ages. Primed by a sample-barcoded 5' primer and a J-beta primer mix, a second PCR proceeded for 7 to 11 cycles. Via MiXCR, TCRdb re-called the 5' RACE reads, giving one row per CDR3 protein. This sample has 1.8 million or so distinct CDR3 sequences; around 42% occur once, and the top ten carry under 25%. Sequenced input: blood. The receptors were sampled from a human donor in good health.

This clonotype was recorded a few times. The CDR3 sequence: CSVGPRTEVGYTF. As DNA, the CDR3 is TGCAGCGTTGGACCCCGGACAGAGGTTGGCTACACCTTC. V and J are TRBV29-1 and TRBJ1-2; D perhaps matches TRBD1 (6 bases). The CDR3 sequence is 13 residues long. Trimming took 4 bases from V and 7 from J, leaving 16 bases between them. Germline V gives CDR1 SQVTM, CDR2 ANQGSEA.

This clonotype was detected ten times or more. Sequence at one end of the junction differs from germline and may be a read error. V usage is TRBV5-1 and J usage is TRBJ2-1, with D hard to call. Germline-derived CDR1 and CDR2 are SGHRS and YFSETQ. This CDR3 spans 13 amino acids. The chain's CDR3 is CASSLAPSNEQFF. The CDR3 coding sequence is TGTGCCAGCAGTTTGGCCCCCAGCAATGAGCAGTTCTTC.

The table lists this clonotype with a few counts. This chain uses TRBV20-1 with TRBJ1-5; D is unclear. CDR1 is DFQATT, CDR2 SNEGSKA, per germline (reference sequence). This CDR3 comprises 18 residues. Trimming stripped 0 bases from V and 0 bases from J, with 18 bases between. CDR3 sequence reads: CSARDFRISTYSNQPQHF. The CDR3 bases are TGCAGTGCTAGAGATTTCCGCATATCAACATATAGCAATCAGCCCCAGCATTTT.

This clonotype was detected a few times. This chain connects TRBV6-1 to TRBJ2-7, with D perhaps matching TRBD2 (5 bases). In germline, CDR1 is MNHNS, CDR2 SASEGT. The ends were cut back, 8 bases at V and 0 bases at J, with 14 bases in the middle. The CDR3 spans 14 residues. The DNA for the CDR3 is TGTGCCAGCTTTGATCGTGCGGGCTCCTACGAGCAGTACTTC. Protein: CASFDRAGSYEQYF.

V is TRBV9 and J is TRBJ1-2; D uncertain. V was clipped by 0 bases and J by 1 base, with 10 bases between them. Germline V gives CDR1 SGDLS, CDR2 YYNGEE. CDR3 length: 15 amino acids. The DNA of the CDR3 is TGTGCCAGCAGCGTAGCTGCAGGCGATAACTATGGCTACACCTTC. Protein product: CASSVAAGDNYGYTF.

V gene TRBV6-1 combines with J gene TRBJ2-1; the D gene could be TRBD1 or TRBD2 (5 bases each). The V end lost 10 bases, the J end lost 7 bases, and 23 bases lay between the germline ends. The length of the CDR3 is 15 residues. Germline lookup yields CDR1 MNHNS and CDR2 SASEGT. CDR3 residues: CANRSGLQSGNEQFF. CDR3 DNA sequence: TGTGCCAACAGGTCTGGCCTACAATCGGGAAATGAGCAGTTCTTC.

This clonotype has only a few counts. This chain uses TRBV15 with TRBJ2-3, with TRBD1 as a possible D gene (5 bases). The CDR3 consists of 14 residues. CDR1 LNHNV and CDR2 YYDKDF come from the germline V gene (reference sequence). The V and J ends lost 1 base and 3 bases respectively, with 8 bases between them. The CDR3 region has the DNA TGTGCCACCAGCAGAGTCAGGGAAACAGATACGCAGTATTTT. Residues: CATSRVRETDTQYF.

In its sample, this clonotype was seen many times. The junction departs from germline at one end; a sequencing error may be responsible. The chain links TRBV12-3 or TRBV12-4 to TRBJ1-1, with a tentative D call TRBD1 (5 bases). The CDR3 runs 13 residues. DNA for the CDR3: TGTGCCAGCAGCTTAGGGGCAGACACTGAAGCTTTCTTT. Protein sequence: CASSLGADTEAFF.

This chain links TRBV2 with TRBJ2-3; D might be TRBD2 (6 bases). The germline V gene encodes CDR1 SNHLY and CDR2 FYNNEI. This CDR3 comprises 14 residues. Trimming left V 2 bases short and J 1 base short, with 7 bases between. The CDR3 DNA sequence: TGTGCCAGCAGTGAACAGCGGGGCACAGATACGCAGTATTTT. Its translation: CASSEQRGTDTQYF.

This chain uses TRBV11-2 with TRBJ1-2; D is perhaps TRBD1 (6 bases). Germline V gives CDR1 SGHAT, CDR2 FQNNGV. V was clipped by 0 bases and J by 4 bases, with 9 bases between them. The CDR3 is 14 amino acids. CDR3 residues: CASSLDDRPYGYTF. CDR3 nucleotide sequence: TGTGCCAGCAGCTTAGATGACAGGCCCTATGGCTACACCTTC. Full variable domain (missing parts from reference TRBV11-2 and TRBJ1-2): EAGVAQSPRYKIIEKRQSVAFWCNPISGHATLYWYQQILGQGPKLLIQFQNNGVVDDSQLPKDRFSAERLKGVDSTLKIQPAKLEDSAVYLCASSLDDRPYGYTFGSGTRLTVV.

This clonotype has only a few counts. The chain is built from TRBV6-1 and TRBJ2-5; D might be TRBD1 or TRBD2, each matching 5 bases. Germline CDR1 and CDR2: MNHNS and SASEGT. Trimming shortened V by 5 bases and J by 2 bases, and 15 bases separated the two germline ends. The CDR3 has 15 amino acids. CDR3 in amino acids: CASSNTGHRQETQYF. As DNA, the CDR3 is TGTGCCAGCAGTAATACGGGGCATCGTCAAGAGACCCAGTACTTC.

This clonotype was found a few times. The rearrangement joins TRBV6-2 or TRBV6-3 to TRBJ2-7; a possible D gene is TRBD1 (5 bases). In germline, CDR1 is MNHEY, CDR2 SVGEGT. With 5 bases removed from V and 2 bases from J, the gap between germline ends came to 13 bases. There are 14 residues in the CDR3. The CDR3: CASSATAGPYEQYF. In DNA form, the CDR3 reads TGTGCCAGCAGTGCGACAGCTGGCCCCTACGAGCAGTACTTC.

The CDR3 region has the DNA TGCGCCAGCAGCCAAGATTGGGTATCCGTGGATACGCAGTATTTT. Its protein is CASSQDWVSVDTQYF. The J gene is TRBJ2-3, the V gene TRBV4-3; D ambiguous. V was clipped by 0 bases and J by 6 bases, with 13 bases between them. This CDR3 is 15 amino acids long. Germline V gene lookup returns CDR1 LGHNA and CDR2 YSLEER.

V is TRBV7-2 and J is TRBJ2-5; a possible D gene is TRBD1 (6 bases). V was clipped by 5 bases and J by 2 bases, with 15 bases between them. Germline assignment: CDR1 SGHTA and CDR2 FQGNSA. There are 15 residues in the CDR3. The chain's CDR3 is CASSTRLQGQETQYF. The CDR3 DNA sequence: TGTGCCAGCAGCACCAGACTTCAGGGGCAAGAGACCCAGTACTTC.

V usage is TRBV6-5 and J usage is TRBJ1-2; D perhaps matches TRBD1 (5 bases). The CDR3 contains 14 residues. Germline CDR1 reads MNHEY; CDR2 reads SVGAGI. V gave up 6 bases and J gave up 5 bases, with 16 bases separating them. The CDR3 here is CASSRRAGTYGYTF. The CDR3 bases are TGTGCCAGCAGCCGCCGGGCGGGGACTTATGGCTACACCTTC.

This chain links TRBV10-2 with TRBJ2-3; the match to TRBD2 covers 11 bases. Germline CDR1 and CDR2: WSHSY and SAAADI. The CDR3 contains 18 residues. V dropped 10 bases and J dropped 0; count of bases not matched to a gene: 15. CDR3 in DNA: TGCGCCACCGCCCAAAATGTAGCGGGGGGGCCGAGCACAGATACGCAGTATTTT. It encodes CATAQNVAGGPSTDTQYF.

There are a few counts of this clonotype. V gene TRBV7-2 combines with J gene TRBJ1-2; D may be TRBD1 (6 bases). In germline, CDR1 is SGHTA, CDR2 FQGNSA. The CDR3 extends over 14 amino acids. V dropped 5 bases and J dropped 4 bases, with 14 bases sitting between them. CDR3 bases: TGTGCCAGCAGCAACAGGGTGGGGGGCTATGGCTACACCTTC. Translating it yields CASSNRVGGYGYTF.

This clonotype has more than one count but fewer than ten. The J gene is TRBJ2-3, the V gene TRBV20-1, with 10 bases aligning to TRBD2. This CDR3 has 16 residues. The germline gives CDR1 DFQATT, CDR2 SNEGSKA (reference sequence). Germline trimming cut 1 base from V and 0 bases from J; bases unmatched to any gene: 4. The CDR3 region has the DNA TGCAGTGCTAGAGCGCTAGCGGGGGCTAGCACAGATACGCAGTATTTT. This translates into CSARALAGASTDTQYF.